The TCR beta chain described here comes from a study of PD-L1 blockade in urothelial cancer (dated by TCRdb to 2017 to 2019). About the investigation overall: Every patient began therapy in about 2014 and was given atezolizumab 1,200 mg intravenously every 3 weeks. Durable clinical benefit was achieved by nine patients and was not achieved by 20 patients. Pretreatment tumor samples and matched peripheral blood, collected serially before and after atezolizumab treatment, underwent TCR sequencing. Patients had an ECOG performance status of 0 or 1 and had received between 0 and 3 prior chemotherapy regimens. Blood samples were analyzed 3 weeks after the start of treatment (second dose) and 6 weeks after the start of treatment. In the same patients, pretreatment tumors underwent whole exome sequencing and RNA sequencing in addition to TCR sequencing. Blood samples gave median yields of around 150,000 T cells and 82,636 unique TCRs, along with a median clonality of 0.080. The study, an exploratory multi-omic analysis, examined somatic, immune and clinical correlates of response to PD-L1 blockade with atezolizumab in urothelial cancer. About 85% of the roughly 29 patients were identified as males with urothelial cancer of bladder origin, and a prior smoking history was reported by 18 of 29 patients. Durable clinical benefit meant progression-free survival longer than 6 months, and TCR features were also tested against progression-free and overall survival. Approximately 29 patients had pretreatment blood TCR-seq, some 24 had at least one posttreatment blood collection, and some 24 had tumor TCR-seq. General conclusions and limits of the study: Among patients with durable benefit, tumor-associated TCR clones showed greater expansion in peripheral blood 3 weeks after treatment started (n of about 20, p = 0.022). Small sample size (n ≈ 28) and many exploratory analyses mean the results are intended to be hypothesis-generating. Improved progression-free and overall survival was associated with having pretreatment peripheral blood TCR clonality below the median.

V is trimmed back by 5 bases and J by 1 base, and the junction contains 8 bases that no gene match accounts for. CDR1 and CDR2 are drawn from the germline V gene (reference sequence): MNHEY, SMNVEV. The CDR3 runs 16 residues from the cysteine to the phenylalanine. Only the CDR3 portion is preserved as DNA: 48 bases, with reading frame beginning at the first base. Synthetic TCR analog templates were spiked into each PCR to estimate absolute template abundance from read counts. The immunoSEQ assay used bias-controlled V and J gene primers to amplify TCRbeta CDR3 regions from genomic DNA. Sequencing of rearranged TCRbeta segments was done at approximately 20X coverage. The authors processed their data as follows. Clustering was used to correct sequencing errors, and CDR3s were annotated against IMGT to assign V, D and J genes. Out-of-frame and stop-codon sequences were excluded, and only productive TCRbeta rearrangements were used in downstream analyses. Clonality was computed as one minus Shannon entropy normalized by the log of the number of unique productive sequences. Fisher's exact test with Benjamini-Hochberg correction, using a cutoff of adjusted p below 0.01, was how clones that differed between time points or between blood and tumor were identified. TCRdb retrieved this table from immuneACCESS and kept in-frame rearrangements only. Not all clones are present; in checked studies, unresolved V genes account for under half, and no reason is known for the remainder. The V and J calls and clone size were taken over from that table, and D and trimming were inferred from the DNA. The sample data list 35,000 to 45,000 clones, and about 90% of these were observed just once. Jointly, the top ten make up less than 9.5% of the sample.

This specimen's time point label, interpreted: peripheral blood 6 weeks after treatment start. A cohort of 25 to 35 patients with locally advanced or metastatic urothelial carcinoma, treated at Memorial Sloan Kettering on a trial protocol, was included. Peripheral blood mononuclear cells were collected from each patient pretreatment and during treatment, giving between 1 and 8 total time points per patient. The Qiagen DNeasy Blood extraction kit was used to purify genomic DNA from total PBMCs and from tumor samples. Collected pretreatment and during treatment, PBMCs were isolated and stored as previously described. On this clone itself: Its antigen is unknown. Nothing much larger sits one base from this clone, and base qualities are not available.

This specimen was PBMCs, taken around atezolizumab (anti-PD-L1) treatment. This TCR was sampled from a man between 65 and 85 years old with urothelial cancer. This chain joins TRBV27 to TRBJ2-5; 9 central nucleotides agree with TRBD2. The DNA sequence is given as TGTGCCAGCAGTACCCGGCTAGCGGGATCCCAAGAGACCCAGTACTTC. Its amino acids are CASSTRLAGSQETQYF.